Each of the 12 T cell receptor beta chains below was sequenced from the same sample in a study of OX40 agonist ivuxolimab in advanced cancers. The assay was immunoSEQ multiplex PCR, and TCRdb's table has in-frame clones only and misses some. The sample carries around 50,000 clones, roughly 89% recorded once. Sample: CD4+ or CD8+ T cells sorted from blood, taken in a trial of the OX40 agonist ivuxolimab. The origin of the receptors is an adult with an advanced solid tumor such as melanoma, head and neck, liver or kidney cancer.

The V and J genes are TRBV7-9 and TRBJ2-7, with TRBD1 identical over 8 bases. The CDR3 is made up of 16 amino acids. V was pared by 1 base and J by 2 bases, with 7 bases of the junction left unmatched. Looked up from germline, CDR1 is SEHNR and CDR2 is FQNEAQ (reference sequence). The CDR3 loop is CASSLDMGQDPYEQYF. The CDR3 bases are TGTGCCAGCAGCTTAGATATGGGACAGGATCCCTACGAGCAGTACTTC.

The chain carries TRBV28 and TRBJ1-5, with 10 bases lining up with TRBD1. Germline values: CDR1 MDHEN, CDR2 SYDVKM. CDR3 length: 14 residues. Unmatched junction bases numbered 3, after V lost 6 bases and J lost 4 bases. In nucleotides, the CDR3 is TGTGCCAGCAGGCGGACAGGGGGGAATCAGCCCCAGCATTTT. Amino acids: CASRRTGGNQPQHF.

The CDR3 DNA follows: TGCGCCAGCAGCTTGGCCGGCGGGGTTTACAATGAGCAGTTCTTC. Its translation: CASSLAGGVYNEQFF. This sequence joins TRBV5-1 and TRBJ2-1; TRBD2 might be the D (6 bases). The CDR3 is 15 amino acids. The V end was cut by 0 bases, the J end by 4 bases, with 11 bases between. Germline V gene lookup returns CDR1 SGHRS and CDR2 YFSETQ.

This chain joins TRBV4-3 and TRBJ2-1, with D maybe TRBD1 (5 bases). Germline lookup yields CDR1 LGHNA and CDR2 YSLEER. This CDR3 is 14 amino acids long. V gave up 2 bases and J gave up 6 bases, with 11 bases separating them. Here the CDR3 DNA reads TGCGCCAGCAGCCAAACCTGGGGCACCAATGAGCAGTTCTTC. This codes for CASSQTWGTNEQFF.

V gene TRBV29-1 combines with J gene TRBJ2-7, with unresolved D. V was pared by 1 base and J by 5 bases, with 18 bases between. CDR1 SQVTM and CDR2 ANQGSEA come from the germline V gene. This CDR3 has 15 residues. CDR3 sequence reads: CSVEVLPGVGDEQYF. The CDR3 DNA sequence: TGCAGCGTTGAAGTTCTACCCGGTGTGGGTGACGAGCAGTACTTC.

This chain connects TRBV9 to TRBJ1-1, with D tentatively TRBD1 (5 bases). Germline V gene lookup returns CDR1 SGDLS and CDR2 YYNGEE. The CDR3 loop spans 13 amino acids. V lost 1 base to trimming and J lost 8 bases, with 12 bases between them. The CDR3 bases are TGTGCCAGCAGCGTATCAGGGAGCGTAGAAGCTTTCTTT. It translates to CASSVSGSVEAFF.

The chain's CDR3 is CASSPPTYLSRGRATEAFF. In DNA form, the CDR3 reads TGTGCCAGCAGTCCCCCGACGTATTTATCTCGGGGAAGAGCCACTGAAGCTTTCTTT. The chain is built from TRBV27 and TRBJ1-1; D is unresolved. V lost 5 bases to trimming and J lost 4 bases, with 29 bases between them. This CDR3 contains 19 residues. The germline CDR1 and CDR2 sequences are MNHEY and SMNVEV (reference sequence).

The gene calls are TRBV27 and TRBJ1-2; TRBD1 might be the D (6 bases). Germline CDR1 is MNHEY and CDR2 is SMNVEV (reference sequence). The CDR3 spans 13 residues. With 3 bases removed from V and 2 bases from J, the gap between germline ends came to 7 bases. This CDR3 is CASSFQGNYGYTF. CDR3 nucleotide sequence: TGTGCCAGCAGTTTTCAGGGGAACTATGGCTACACCTTC.

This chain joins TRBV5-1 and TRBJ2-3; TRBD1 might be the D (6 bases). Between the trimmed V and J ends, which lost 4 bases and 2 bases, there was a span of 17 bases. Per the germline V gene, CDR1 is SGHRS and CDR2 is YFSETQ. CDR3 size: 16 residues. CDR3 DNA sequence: TGCGCCAGCAGCCCCCGGGACACTACGCCCACAGATACGCAGTATTTT. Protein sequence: CASSPRDTTPTDTQYF.

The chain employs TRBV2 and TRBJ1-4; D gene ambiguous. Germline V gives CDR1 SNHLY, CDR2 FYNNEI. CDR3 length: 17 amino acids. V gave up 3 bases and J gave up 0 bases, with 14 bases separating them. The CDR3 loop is CASSDEVDSATNEKLFF. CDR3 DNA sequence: TGTGCCAGCAGTGACGAAGTGGATTCCGCAACTAATGAAAAACTGTTTTTT.

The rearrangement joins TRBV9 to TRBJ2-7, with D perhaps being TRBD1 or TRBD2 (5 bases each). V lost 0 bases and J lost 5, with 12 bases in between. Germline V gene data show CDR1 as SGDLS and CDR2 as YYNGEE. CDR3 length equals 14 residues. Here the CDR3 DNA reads TGTGCCAGCAGCGTAGCGAGCGAGGGACACGAGCAGTACTTC. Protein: CASSVASEGHEQYF.

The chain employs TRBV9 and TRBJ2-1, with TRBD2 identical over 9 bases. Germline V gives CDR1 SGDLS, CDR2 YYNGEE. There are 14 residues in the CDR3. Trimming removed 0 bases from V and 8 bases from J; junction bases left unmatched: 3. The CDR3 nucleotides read TGTGCCAGCAGCGTAGGGCTAGCGGGGTATGAGCAGTTCTTC. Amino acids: CASSVGLAGYEQFF.